This record looks at one T cell receptor beta chain sequence and its context. The sample comes from a study of shared clonotypes between healthy human individuals. Across the whole study: Each donor contributed plates that comprised three CD4 naive, three CD4 memory, two CD8 naive and one CD8 memory.

Here immunoSEQ multiplex PCR was the method, and the copy in TCRdb shows in-frame clones only, minus some. Here the sample spans over 2 million clones, 85% to 95% being singletons. The healthy adult donors were HIV-negative and reported no recent acute infections or vaccinations. Germline V gene data show CDR1 as MNHNY and CDR2 as SVGAGI (reference sequence). This CDR3 is built from 14 residues. V lost 3 bases and J lost 5, with 13 bases in between. Sequenced sample: naive CD4+ T cells sorted from blood. Subset of the sample: CD45RA+ positively selected. This TCR was recovered from a man aged 18-30 years in good health. The chain employs TRBV6-6 and TRBJ2-5; D possibly matches TRBD1 or TRBD2 (5 bases each). In nucleotides, the CDR3 is TGTGCCAGCAGTTATGGGGACCCCAGTGAGACCCAGTACTTC. Translating gives CASSYGDPSETQYF.